What follows is one T cell receptor beta chain and its context. This sample was taken from a study of multiple sclerosis patients with progressive multifocal leukoencephalopathy. The V end was cut by 2 bases, the J end by 2 bases, with 8 bases between. Germline loops: CDR1 SEHNR, CDR2 FQNEAQ (reference sequence). The length of the CDR3 is 14 residues. Time point in this sample: time of PML onset. At PML onset, T3 blood samples were taken. Clones were sequenced by immunoSEQ multiplex PCR, and TCRdb holds only the in-frame ones, with some missing. The repertoire holds some 30,000 clones, with more than 80% as singletons.

The chain is built from TRBV7-9 and TRBJ2-3; D gene unclear. This material consisted of PBMCs, taken from a patient treated with natalizumab. The origin of this receptor is a woman under 40 with progressive multifocal leukoencephalopathy. CDR3 DNA sequence: TGTGCCAGCAGCTTAATGGCCCCCACAGATACGCAGTATTTT. This translates into CASSLMAPTDTQYF.